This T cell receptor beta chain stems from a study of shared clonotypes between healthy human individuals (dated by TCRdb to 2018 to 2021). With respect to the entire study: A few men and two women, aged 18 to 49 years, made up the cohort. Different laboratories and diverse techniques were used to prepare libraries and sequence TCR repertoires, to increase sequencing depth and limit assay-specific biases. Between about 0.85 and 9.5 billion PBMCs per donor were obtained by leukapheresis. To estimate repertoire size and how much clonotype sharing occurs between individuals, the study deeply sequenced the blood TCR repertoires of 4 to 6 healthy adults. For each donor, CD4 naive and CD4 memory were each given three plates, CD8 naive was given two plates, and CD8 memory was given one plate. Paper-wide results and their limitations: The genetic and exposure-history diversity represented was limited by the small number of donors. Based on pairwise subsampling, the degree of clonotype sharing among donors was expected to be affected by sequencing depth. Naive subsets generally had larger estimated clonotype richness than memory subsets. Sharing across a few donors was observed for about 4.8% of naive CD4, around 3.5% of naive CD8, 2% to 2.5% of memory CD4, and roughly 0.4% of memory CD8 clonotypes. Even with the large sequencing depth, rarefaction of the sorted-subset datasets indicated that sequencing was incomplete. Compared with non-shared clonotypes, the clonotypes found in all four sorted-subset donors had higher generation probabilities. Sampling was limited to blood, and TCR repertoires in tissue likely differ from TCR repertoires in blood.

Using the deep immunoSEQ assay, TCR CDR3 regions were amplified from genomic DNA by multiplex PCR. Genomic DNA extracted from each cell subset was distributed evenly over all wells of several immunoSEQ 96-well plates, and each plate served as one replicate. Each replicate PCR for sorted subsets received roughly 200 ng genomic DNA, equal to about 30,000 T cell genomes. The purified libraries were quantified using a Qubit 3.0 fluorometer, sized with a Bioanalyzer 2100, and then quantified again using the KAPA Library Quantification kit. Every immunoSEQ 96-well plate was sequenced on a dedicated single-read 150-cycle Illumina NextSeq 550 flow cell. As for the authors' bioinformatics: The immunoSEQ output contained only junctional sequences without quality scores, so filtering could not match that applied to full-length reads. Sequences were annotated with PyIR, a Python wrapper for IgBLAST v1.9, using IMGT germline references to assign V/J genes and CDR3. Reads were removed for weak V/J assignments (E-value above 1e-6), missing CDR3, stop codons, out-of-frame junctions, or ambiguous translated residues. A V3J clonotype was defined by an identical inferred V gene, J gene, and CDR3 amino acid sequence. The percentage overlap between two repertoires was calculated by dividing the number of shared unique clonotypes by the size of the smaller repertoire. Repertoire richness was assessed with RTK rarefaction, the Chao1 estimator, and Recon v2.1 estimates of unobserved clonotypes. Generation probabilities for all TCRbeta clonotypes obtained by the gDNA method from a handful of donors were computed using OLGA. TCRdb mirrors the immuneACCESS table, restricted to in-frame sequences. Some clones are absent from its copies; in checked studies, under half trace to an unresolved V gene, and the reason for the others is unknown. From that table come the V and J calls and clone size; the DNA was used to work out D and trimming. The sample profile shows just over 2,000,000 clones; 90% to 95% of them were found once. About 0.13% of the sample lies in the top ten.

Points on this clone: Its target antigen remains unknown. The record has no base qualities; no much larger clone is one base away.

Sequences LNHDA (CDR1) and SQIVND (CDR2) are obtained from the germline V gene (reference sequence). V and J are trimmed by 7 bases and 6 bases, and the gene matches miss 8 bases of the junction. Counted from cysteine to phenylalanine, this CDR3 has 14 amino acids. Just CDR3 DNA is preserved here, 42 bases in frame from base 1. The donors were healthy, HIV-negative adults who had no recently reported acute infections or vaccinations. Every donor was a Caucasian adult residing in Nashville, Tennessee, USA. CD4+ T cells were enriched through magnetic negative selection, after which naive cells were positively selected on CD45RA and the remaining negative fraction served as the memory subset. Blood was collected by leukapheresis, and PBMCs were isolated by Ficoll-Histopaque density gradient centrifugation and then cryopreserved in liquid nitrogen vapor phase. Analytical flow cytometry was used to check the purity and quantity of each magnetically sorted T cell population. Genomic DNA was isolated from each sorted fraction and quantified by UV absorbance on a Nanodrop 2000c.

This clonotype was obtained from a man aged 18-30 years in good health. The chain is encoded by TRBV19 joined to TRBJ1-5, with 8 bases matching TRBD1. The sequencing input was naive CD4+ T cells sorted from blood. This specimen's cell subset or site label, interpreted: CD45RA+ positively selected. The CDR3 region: CASTVRGLGQPQHF. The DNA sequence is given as TGTGCCAGTACGGTCAGGGGGCTCGGTCAGCCCCAGCATTTT.